These 18 T cell receptor beta chains originate from one sample sequenced in a study of cytomegalovirus exposure and HLA in healthy donors (dated by TCRdb to about 2017). Preparation of the library involved the immunoSEQ multiplex PCR assay. For the multiplex PCR, a mixture combining 60 forward primers for TCR Vbeta segments and 13 reverse primers for TCR Jbeta segments was used. TCRdb stores this immuneACCESS table with in-frame sequences only. Part of the clones is absent; in the studies checked, under half of the shortfall reflects unresolved V genes, and no reason is known for the rest. For this sample the table gives fewer than 200,000 clones, of which about 64% were detected only once. Approximately 1.5% of the sample belongs to the ten largest clones. Input material: PBMCs. The source is a man in his forties or fifties in good health and CMV-seronegative.

The V call is TRBV6-6, the J call TRBJ1-1; TRBD1 agrees at 8 bases. Germline values: CDR1 MNHNY, CDR2 SVGAGI (reference sequence). The CDR3 is 15 amino acids. Trimming took 6 bases from V and 4 from J; bases not matched to a gene: 10. The CDR3 protein is CASSSRGQGGTEAFF. For the CDR3, the DNA is TGTGCCAGCAGCTCCAGGGGGCAGGGGGGCACTGAAGCTTTCTTT.

The rearrangement links TRBV19 to TRBJ2-7, with 10 positions matching TRBD1. Trimming cost V 6 bases and J 6 bases; bases outside gene matches: 8. The germline V gene encodes CDR1 LNHDA and CDR2 SQIVND (reference sequence). This CDR3 has 14 amino acids. The CDR3 spells CASSRTGGISEQYF. For the CDR3, the DNA is TGTGCCAGTAGCCGGACAGGGGGTATCTCCGAGCAGTACTTC.

V and J are TRBV5-8 and TRBJ2-3; D uncertain. V was cut by 4 bases and J by 3 bases, with 6 bases left in between. CDR3 length equals 12 residues. Germline CDR1 SGHTS, CDR2 YDEGEE. CDR3 bases: TGTGCCAGCAGCCGCCAGACAGATACGCAGTATTTT. Its translation: CASSRQTDTQYF.

This clone showed up just a few times. V gene TRBV15 combines with J gene TRBJ2-7; 10 bases align to TRBD2. V shed 6 bases and J 3 bases; nucleotides not matched to a gene: 5. Germline V lookup: CDR1 LNHNV, CDR2 YYDKDF (reference sequence). The CDR3 extends over 14 amino acids. The CDR3 here is CATRTGTSDYEQYF. Written as DNA, the CDR3 is TGTGCCACCAGGACCGGGACTAGCGACTACGAGCAGTACTTC.

The V gene is TRBV5-4, the J gene TRBJ2-1, with 7 bases matching TRBD2. Germline V gene data show CDR1 as SGHNT and CDR2 as YYREEE (reference sequence). The V segment lost 4 bases and the J segment 6 bases; nucleotides outside the gene matches: 4. CDR3 length: 13 amino acids. This CDR3 is CASSGGEGNEQFF. The CDR3 nucleotides are TGTGCCAGCAGCGGTGGGGAGGGCAATGAGCAGTTCTTC. Complete variable domain (other parts from reference TRBV5-4 and TRBJ2-1): ETGVTQSPTHLIKTRGQQVTLRCSSQSGHNTVSWYQQALGQGPQFIFQYYREEENGRGNFPPRFSGLQFPNYSSELNVNALELDDSALYLCASSGGEGNEQFFGPGTRLTVL.

This clone showed up just a few times. The chain uses TRBV19 and TRBJ1-3; 9 nucleotides agree with TRBD1. Germline trimming cut 5 bases from V and 0 bases from J; bases unmatched to any gene: 8. The V gene's germline CDR1 is LNHDA and CDR2 SQIVND (reference sequence). This CDR3 region has 17 residues. The DNA for the CDR3 is TGTGCCAGTAGTCTTCTCCGACAGGGGGGCTCTGGAAACACCATATATTTT. Translation: CASSLLRQGGSGNTIYF.

As regards this clone: Other nucleotide sequences in the sample specify the same CDR3. Here the CDR3 reads CASSLDRGGDTQYF. The CDR3 DNA reads TGTGCCAGCAGCTTGGACAGGGGAGGGGATACGCAGTATTTT. The chain couples TRBV7-2 to TRBJ2-3; TRBD1 matches 9 bases. With V trimmed by 3 bases and J by 6 bases, 4 bases remained unmatched. Germline CDR1 and CDR2: SGHTA and FQGNSA. The CDR3 runs to 14 residues.

This clone was found once. The chain combines TRBV6-4 with TRBJ1-2, with D hard to call. CDR1 and CDR2 from the germline V gene are MRHNA and SNTAGT. With 6 bases removed from V and 4 bases from J, the gap between germline ends came to 9 bases. The CDR3 length is 12 residues. The CDR3 DNA sequence: TGTGCCAGCAGCCAGACGGGCTATGGCTACACCTTC. This codes for CASSQTGYGYTF.

This chain joins TRBV6-6 and TRBJ1-1; no clear D. The CDR3 runs 15 residues. Germline CDR1 MNHNY, CDR2 SVGAGI (reference sequence). The V end was cut by 2 bases, the J end by 0 bases, with 10 bases between. CDR3 sequence reads: CASSYGPGMNTEAFF. The DNA for the CDR3 is TGTGCCAGCAGTTACGGTCCGGGAATGAACACTGAAGCTTTCTTT.

There are a few counts of this clone. The chain employs TRBV4-1 and TRBJ1-6; 9 nucleotides line up with TRBD1. CDR3 size: 15 residues. Germline V gene data show CDR1 as MGHRA and CDR2 as YSYEKL. Trimming took 4 bases from V and 5 from J; bases not matched to a gene: 3. The CDR3 nucleotides are TGCGCCAGCAGCCTCCGGGACAGGGATAATTCACCCCTCCACTTT. Its protein product is CASSLRDRDNSPLHF.

This chain links TRBV5-5 with TRBJ1-5; D is uncertain. V dropped 0 bases and J dropped 3 bases, with 7 bases sitting between them. The germline V gene encodes CDR1 SGHKS and CDR2 YYEKEE (reference sequence). The CDR3 covers 14 residues. CDR3: CASSLVQYNQPQHF. CDR3 coding DNA: TGTGCCAGCAGCTTGGTACAGTACAATCAGCCCCAGCATTTT.

V and J are TRBV11-2 and TRBJ2-7; the D gene is possibly TRBD1 (6 bases). In germline, CDR1 is SGHAT, CDR2 FQNNGV. Trimming left V 1 base short and J 5 bases short, with 18 bases between. This CDR3 has 16 amino acids. CDR3 nucleotide sequence: TGTGCCAGCAGCTTAGGTGGGTGGGGGCTAAACCACGAGCAGTACTTC. Encoded protein: CASSLGGWGLNHEQYF.

This clone was counted a few times. The chain recombines TRBV18 with TRBJ1-4; 8 bases are a match to TRBD1. Germline V gene data show CDR1 as KGHSH and CDR2 as LQKENI. There are 15 residues in the CDR3. The trim removed 5 bases at V and 8 bases at J, leaving 10 bases unmatched. The CDR3 here is CASSLAGGEKEKLFF. The CDR3, as DNA: TGTGCCAGCTCATTGGCAGGGGGCGAAAAAGAAAAACTGTTTTTT.

The V and J genes are TRBV7-2 and TRBJ2-7; TRBD1 agrees at 9 bases. This CDR3 is 14 amino acids long. CDR1 is SGHTA, CDR2 FQGNSA, per germline. Germline trimming cut 4 bases from V and 2 bases from J; bases unmatched to any gene: 3. The CDR3 is CASSSGQGPYEQYF. The CDR3 region has the DNA TGTGCCAGCAGCTCGGGACAGGGCCCCTACGAGCAGTACTTC.

V is TRBV28 and J is TRBJ2-1, with a weak D call TRBD2 (6 bases). The ends were cut back, 1 base at V and 9 bases at J, with 10 bases in the middle. The germline V gene has CDR1 MDHEN and CDR2 SYDVKM. The CDR3 is 13 amino acids. CDR3: CASSLSEGLEQFF. In DNA form, the CDR3 reads TGTGCCAGCAGTTTATCGGAGGGGCTTGAGCAGTTCTTC.

This clone has a handful of counts. The chain couples TRBV7-9 to TRBJ2-7, with 7 positions matching TRBD1. J lost 3 bases, V lost 1 base, and 3 bases had no gene match. The germline gives CDR1 SEHNR, CDR2 FQNEAQ (reference sequence). The length of the CDR3 is 14 residues. This CDR3 reads CASSLGQGYYEQYF. CDR3 DNA: TGTGCCAGCAGCTTAGGACAGGGATACTACGAGCAGTACTTC.

This clone occurred a few times. This chain connects TRBV19 to TRBJ2-5; 8 nucleotides match TRBD2. V gave up 0 bases and J gave up 4 bases; unmatched junction bases: 10. The CDR3 extends over 17 amino acids. Germline CDR1 reads LNHDA; CDR2 reads SQIVND (reference sequence). CDR3 loop: CASSIEGRGAGGETQYF. CDR3 nucleotides: TGTGCCAGTAGTATAGAGGGGCGGGGGGCTGGGGGAGAGACCCAGTACTTC.

This chain uses TRBV2 with TRBJ1-1; maybe TRBD1 (5 bases). The CDR3 extends over 13 amino acids. Trimming cost V 5 bases and J 3 bases, with 10 bases left between them. The V gene's germline CDR1 is SNHLY and CDR2 FYNNEI. The DNA of the CDR3 is TGTGCCAGCAGTCCCTGGGGGGACACTGAAGCTTTCTTT. Protein sequence: CASSPWGDTEAFF.